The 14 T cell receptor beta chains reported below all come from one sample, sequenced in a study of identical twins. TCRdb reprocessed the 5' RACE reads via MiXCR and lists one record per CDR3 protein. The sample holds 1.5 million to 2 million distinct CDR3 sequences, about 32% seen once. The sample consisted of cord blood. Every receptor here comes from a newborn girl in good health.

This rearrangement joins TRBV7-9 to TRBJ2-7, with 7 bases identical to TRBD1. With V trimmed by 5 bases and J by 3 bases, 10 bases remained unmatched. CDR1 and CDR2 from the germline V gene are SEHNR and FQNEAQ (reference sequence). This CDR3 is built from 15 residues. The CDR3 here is CASSAFEGAHYEQYF. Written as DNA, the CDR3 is TGTGCCAGCAGCGCTTTTGAGGGGGCCCACTACGAGCAGTACTTC.

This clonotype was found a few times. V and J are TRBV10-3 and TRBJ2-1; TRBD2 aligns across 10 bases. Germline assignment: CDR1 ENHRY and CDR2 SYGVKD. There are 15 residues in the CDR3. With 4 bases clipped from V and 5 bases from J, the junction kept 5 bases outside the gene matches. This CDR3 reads CAISAAGGRHNEQFF. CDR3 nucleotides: TGTGCCATCAGTGCAGCGGGGGGGCGTCACAATGAGCAGTTCTTC.

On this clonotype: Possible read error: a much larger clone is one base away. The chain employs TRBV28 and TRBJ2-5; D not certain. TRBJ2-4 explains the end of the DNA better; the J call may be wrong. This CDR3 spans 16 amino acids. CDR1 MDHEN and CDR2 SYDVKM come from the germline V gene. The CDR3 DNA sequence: TGTGCCACCAGCTTGATGCGACACGCGTCCAAAAACATTCAGTACTTC. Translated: CATSLMRHASKNIQYF.

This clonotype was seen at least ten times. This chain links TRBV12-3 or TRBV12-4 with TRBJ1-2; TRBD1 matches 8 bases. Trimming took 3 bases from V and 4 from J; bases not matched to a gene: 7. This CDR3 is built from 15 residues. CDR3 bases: TGTGCCAGCAGTTTCCCCGAAACAGGGGGCTATGGCTACACCTTC. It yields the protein CASSFPETGGYGYTF.

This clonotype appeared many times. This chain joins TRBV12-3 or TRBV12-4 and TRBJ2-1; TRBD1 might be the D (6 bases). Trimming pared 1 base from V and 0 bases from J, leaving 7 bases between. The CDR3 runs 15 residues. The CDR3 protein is CASSLETGSYNEQFF. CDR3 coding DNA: TGTGCCAGCAGTTTAGAGACAGGCTCCTACAATGAGCAGTTCTTC.

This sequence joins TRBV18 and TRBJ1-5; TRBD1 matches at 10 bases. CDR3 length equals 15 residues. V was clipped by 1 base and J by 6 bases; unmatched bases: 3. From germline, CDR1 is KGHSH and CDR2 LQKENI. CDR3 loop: CASSPQTGGFQPQHF. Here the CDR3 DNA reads TGTGCCAGCTCACCACAGACAGGGGGCTTTCAGCCCCAGCATTTT.

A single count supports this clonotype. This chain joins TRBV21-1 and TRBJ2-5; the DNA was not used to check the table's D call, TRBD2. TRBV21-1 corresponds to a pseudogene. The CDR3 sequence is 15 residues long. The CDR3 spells CASNPGLAAMQTQYF. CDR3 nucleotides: TGTGCCAGCAACCCGGGACTAGCGGCCATGCAGACCCAGTACTTC.

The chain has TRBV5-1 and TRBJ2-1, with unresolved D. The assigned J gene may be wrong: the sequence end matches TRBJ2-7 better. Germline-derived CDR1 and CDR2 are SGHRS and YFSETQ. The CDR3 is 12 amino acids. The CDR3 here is CASSFHYNEQYF. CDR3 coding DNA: TGCGCCAGCAGCTTCCACTACAATGAGCAGTACTTC.

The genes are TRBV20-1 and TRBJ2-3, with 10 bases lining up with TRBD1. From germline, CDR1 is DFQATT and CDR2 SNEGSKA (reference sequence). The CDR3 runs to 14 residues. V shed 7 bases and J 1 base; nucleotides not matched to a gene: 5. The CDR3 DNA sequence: TGCAGTGTGTGGGGGACAGGGGGCACAGATACGCAGTATTTT. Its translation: CSVWGTGGTDTQYF.

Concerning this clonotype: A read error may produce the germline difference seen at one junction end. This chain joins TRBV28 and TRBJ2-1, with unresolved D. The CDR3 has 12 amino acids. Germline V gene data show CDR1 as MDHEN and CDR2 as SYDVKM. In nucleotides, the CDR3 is TGTGCCAGCGGGGTAGGCTACAATGGGCAGTTCTTC. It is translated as CASGVGYNGQFF.

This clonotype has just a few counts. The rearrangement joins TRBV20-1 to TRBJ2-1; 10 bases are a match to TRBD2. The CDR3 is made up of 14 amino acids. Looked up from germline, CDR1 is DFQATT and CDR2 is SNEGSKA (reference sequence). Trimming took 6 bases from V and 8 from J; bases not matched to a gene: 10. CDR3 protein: CSAEQRGGPDEQFF. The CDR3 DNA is TGCAGTGCGGAACAGCGGGGGGGCCCTGATGAGCAGTTCTTC.

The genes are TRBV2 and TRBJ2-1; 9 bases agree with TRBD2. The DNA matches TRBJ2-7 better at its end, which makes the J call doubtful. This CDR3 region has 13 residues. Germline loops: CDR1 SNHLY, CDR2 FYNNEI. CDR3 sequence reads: CASRERGDNEQYF. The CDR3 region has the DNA TGTGCCAGCAGAGAGCGGGGGGACAATGAGCAGTACTTC.

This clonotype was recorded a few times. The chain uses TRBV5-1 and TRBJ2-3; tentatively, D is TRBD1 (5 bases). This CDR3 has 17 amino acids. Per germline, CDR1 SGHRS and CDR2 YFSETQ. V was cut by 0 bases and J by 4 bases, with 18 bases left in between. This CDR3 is CASSLVSSTDGADTQYF. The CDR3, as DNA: TGCGCCAGCAGCTTGGTAAGCTCGACAGATGGGGCAGATACGCAGTATTTT.

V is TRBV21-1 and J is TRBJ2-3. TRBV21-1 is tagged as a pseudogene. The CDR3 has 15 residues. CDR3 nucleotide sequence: TGTGCCAGCAGCAAAGGGGGAAACTGCACAGATACGCAGTATTTT. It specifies CASSKGGNCTDTQYF.